This entry describes one T cell receptor beta chain. The antigen is undetermined. The data belong to a study of T cell responses to AZD1222 COVID-19 vaccine. Overall study: Recipients boosted at about 4 weeks or about 12 weeks are pooled. General study points: The repertoires were collected only after the peak T cell response. Females outnumbered males among donors, who were mostly white British; clonal diversity was possibly underestimated.

After removal of 5 bases from V and 3 bases from J, the junction contained 6 bases not matched to a gene. This CDR3 spans 14 amino acids. Germline V gene sequence: CDR1 ENHRY, CDR2 SYGVKD. Clones were sequenced by immunoSEQ multiplex PCR, and TCRdb holds only the in-frame ones, with some missing. Of about 96,000 clones listed, 70% to 90% were seen once; the top ten hold under 2%. The source of this sequence is an adult in good health. The source was peripheral blood, collected on day 0 of AZD1222 vaccination. The chain has TRBV10-3 and TRBJ1-1; 7 bases align to TRBD1. The CDR3 DNA is TGTGCCATCAGTCCTACCAGGGGGGACACTGAAGCTTTCTTT. The encoded protein is CAISPTRGDTEAFF.